What follows are 27 T cell receptor beta chains derived from one specimen sequenced in a study of blood T cell repertoires in COVID-19. TCRdb's table, derived via immunoSEQ multiplex PCR, lists solely in-frame clones and lacks some. The sample consists of 100,000 or so clones, 88% of them appearing once. The sample taken for sequencing was peripheral blood. These receptors were collected from a human donor in a cohort sampled during active COVID-19.

This clone came up once. CDR3 nucleotides: TGTGCCAGCAGCCAAGTACTAGCGGGGTGGGGGGGAGAGACCCAGTACTTC. Its protein is CASSQVLAGWGGETQYF. V and J are TRBV4-2 and TRBJ2-5, with 10 nucleotides matching TRBD2. CDR1 is LGHNA and CDR2 is YNFKEQ in the germline V gene. V shed 1 base and J 4 bases; nucleotides not matched to a gene: 9. The CDR3 is 17 residues long.

The chain uses TRBV6-4 and TRBJ2-1; D gene uncertain. The germline V gene has CDR1 MRHNA and CDR2 SNTAGT. V shed 0 bases and J shed 6 bases, with 15 bases lying between them. This CDR3 comprises 16 residues. CDR3 nucleotides: TGTGCCAGCAGTGACTCCTACTCTCTAACCGCCAATGAGCAGTTCTTC. This translates into CASSDSYSLTANEQFF.

The chain is built from TRBV4-1 and TRBJ2-2; D possibly corresponds to TRBD2 (5 bases). The CDR3 extends over 15 amino acids. Trimming removed 3 bases from V and 6 bases from J, with 14 bases in between. Germline lookup yields CDR1 MGHRA and CDR2 YSYEKL. CDR3 sequence: CASSQEAGVPGELFF. As DNA, the CDR3 is TGCGCCAGCAGCCAGGAGGCAGGAGTCCCCGGGGAGCTGTTTTTT.

The chain has TRBV19 and TRBJ2-6; possible D gene TRBD2, 6 bases. The V gene lost 7 bases and the J gene lost 4 bases, with 14 bases spanning the gap. The length of the CDR3 is 15 residues. Germline CDR1 and CDR2: LNHDA and SQIVND (reference sequence). In DNA, the CDR3 is TGTGCCAGTATGGGCGGGGTAGCAGGGGCCAACGTCCTGACTTTC. Translating gives CASMGGVAGANVLTF. Combining the CDR3 with reference TRBV19 and TRBJ2-6 gives the whole variable domain DGGITQSPKYLFRKEGQNVTLSCEQNLNHDAMYWYRQDPGQGLRLIYYSQIVNDFQKGDIAEGYSVSREKKESFPLTVTSAQKNPTAFYLCASMGGVAGANVLTFGAGSRLTVL.

This chain uses TRBV9 with TRBJ2-1; 8 nucleotides agree with TRBD2. The germline V gene encodes CDR1 SGDLS and CDR2 YYNGEE. The CDR3 length is 15 residues. Trimming removed 0 bases from V and 9 bases from J; junction bases left unmatched: 8. CDR3 protein: CASSVGTGGPGEQFF. CDR3 in DNA: TGTGCCAGCAGCGTAGGTACGGGAGGGCCAGGTGAGCAGTTCTTC.

The chain combines TRBV7-9 with TRBJ2-5; TRBD2 is a possible D gene (5 bases). The V and J ends lost 4 bases and 4 bases respectively, with 19 bases between them. The length of the CDR3 is 16 residues. The V gene's germline CDR1 is SEHNR and CDR2 FQNEAQ (reference sequence). DNA of the CDR3: TGTGCCAGCAGCTCCCTTGCGGGCGGCGGCGGAGAGACCCAGTACTTC. Translating gives CASSSLAGGGGETQYF.

The V gene is TRBV19, the J gene TRBJ1-6, with 7 bases aligning to TRBD1. Germline V gene lookup returns CDR1 LNHDA and CDR2 SQIVND (reference sequence). With 9 bases clipped from V and 7 bases from J, the junction kept 6 bases outside the gene matches. This CDR3 contains 13 residues. This CDR3 is CASAGTVNSPLHF. For the CDR3, the DNA is TGTGCCAGCGCCGGGACAGTCAATTCACCCCTCCACTTT.

The chain couples TRBV19 to TRBJ1-5; TRBD1 matches at 7 bases. After removal of 4 bases from V and 2 bases from J, the junction contained 11 bases not matched to a gene. The germline CDR1 and CDR2 sequences are LNHDA and SQIVND (reference sequence). CDR3 length equals 17 residues. The CDR3 coding sequence is TGTGCCAGTAGTAACCTACCCCGACAGGGCGGCAATCAGCCCCAGCATTTT. Translation: CASSNLPRQGGNQPQHF.

The chain couples TRBV4-1 to TRBJ1-2; perhaps TRBD1 as D (6 bases). Trimming removed 0 bases from V and 2 bases from J, with 19 bases in between. Germline V CDR1 and CDR2: MGHRA, YSYEKL. This CDR3 has 18 amino acids. CDR3 DNA sequence: TGCGCCAGCAGCCAAGATCGATCCGCCGGGACACTGAACTATGGCTACACCTTC. This gives the protein CASSQDRSAGTLNYGYTF.

The CDR3 DNA sequence: TGTGCCAGTAGTTCCCCAGGGGGCGTTGGCTACACCTTC. Translating gives CASSSPGGVGYTF. The V gene is TRBV19, the J gene TRBJ1-2, with 8 bases matching TRBD1. CDR3 size: 13 residues. J gave up 7 bases and V 5 bases, and 6 bases lay outside the gene matches. The germline V gene has CDR1 LNHDA and CDR2 SQIVND (reference sequence).

The genes are TRBV14 and TRBJ1-4; D might be TRBD1 (6 bases). V shed 6 bases and J shed 13 bases, with 12 bases lying between them. Germline loops: CDR1 SGHDN, CDR2 FVKESK. CDR3 length: 11 amino acids. CDR3 in amino acids: CASSSSGVLFF. CDR3 bases: TGTGCCAGCAGTTCTTCAGGGGTACTGTTTTTT.

V and J are TRBV5-3 and TRBJ1-5, with D possibly matching TRBD1 (5 bases). TRBV5-3 is sorted into the ORF group, with uncertain function. CDR3 length equals 19 residues. The V end lost 0 bases, the J end lost 7 bases, and 26 bases lay between the germline ends. The CDR3 DNA reads TGTGCCAGAAGCTTGGAATCTCACGGGGGTAAGGCTATAAACCAGCCCCAGCATTTT. Its protein is CARSLESHGGKAINQPQHF.

The V gene is TRBV6-4, the J gene TRBJ2-3; perhaps TRBD2 as D (5 bases). CDR1 is MRHNA, CDR2 SNTAGT, per germline. V lost 2 bases and J 1 base, leaving 10 bases between the germline ends. The CDR3 sequence is 15 residues long. This CDR3 is CASSDGRGGTDTQYF. CDR3 bases: TGTGCCAGCAGTGACGGGAGAGGTGGCACAGATACGCAGTATTTT.

The rearrangement links TRBV5-1 to TRBJ2-7; TRBD2 matches 10 bases. The CDR3 sequence is 15 residues long. The germline V gene encodes CDR1 SGHRS and CDR2 YFSETQ. V lost 4 bases, J lost 2 bases, and 6 bases stayed unmatched. The CDR3, as DNA: TGCGCCAGCAGCCCGGGCGGACTAGCGGCCTACGAGCAGTACTTC. Its protein is CASSPGGLAAYEQYF.

The chain joins TRBV21-1 to TRBJ1-2; TRBD1, the D gene given by the table, was not confirmed from the DNA. TRBV21-1 is deemed a pseudogene. The CDR3 totals 15 residues. The CDR3 DNA reads TGTGCCAGCAGCAACGATTCACAGGGGGCGTTTGGCTACACCTTC. It specifies CASSNDSQGAFGYTF.

The chain couples TRBV10-1 to TRBJ2-1; 9 bases map to TRBD1. There are 14 residues in the CDR3. CDR1 and CDR2 from the germline V gene are WNHNN and SYGVQD (reference sequence). J was trimmed by 6 bases and V by 8 bases; bases with no gene match: 8. The CDR3 DNA reads as TGCGCCAGCTCCCGGGACAGGGACTCCAATGAGCAGTTCTTC. Protein: CASSRDRDSNEQFF.

This rearrangement joins TRBV20-1 to TRBJ2-7; D might be TRBD2 (7 bases). Trimming pared 5 bases from V and 7 bases from J, leaving 12 bases between. This CDR3 has 11 residues. Germline V CDR1 and CDR2: DFQATT, SNEGSKA (reference sequence). The CDR3 DNA is TGCAGTGCTGGGGGGCGGGGGGAGCAGTACTTC. Its protein product is CSAGGRGEQYF.

This chain joins TRBV2 and TRBJ2-1; 13 bases are a match to TRBD2. The CDR3 spans 15 residues. With V trimmed by 6 bases and J by 9 bases, 8 bases remained unmatched. Germline CDR1 SNHLY, CDR2 FYNNEI. Here the CDR3 reads CASSLLAGGPSEQFF. The DNA for the CDR3 is TGTGCCAGCAGCTTACTAGCGGGAGGGCCAAGTGAGCAGTTCTTC.

The J gene is TRBJ2-1, the V gene TRBV5-1; 8 positions match TRBD1. Trimming at V came to 4 bases and at J to 4 bases, leaving 7 bases not matched to a gene. The germline V gene has CDR1 SGHRS and CDR2 YFSETQ. The CDR3 contains 15 residues. The CDR3 region is CASSIGQGEYNEQFF. For the CDR3, the DNA is TGCGCCAGCAGCATCGGACAGGGAGAGTACAATGAGCAGTTCTTC.

The genes are TRBV7-9 and TRBJ1-1, with 7 bases aligning to TRBD1. Germline trimming cut 2 bases from V and 4 bases from J; bases unmatched to any gene: 13. The CDR3 contains 17 residues. Germline lookup yields CDR1 SEHNR and CDR2 FQNEAQ (reference sequence). The CDR3, as DNA: TGTGCCAGCAGCTTACCCCTCGCGACAGGGCTAGGCACTGAAGCTTTCTTT. Protein: CASSLPLATGLGTEAFF.

The chain has TRBV9 and TRBJ1-5, with 7 bases identical to TRBD1. Per the germline V gene, CDR1 is SGDLS and CDR2 is YYNGEE. The V segment lost 5 bases and the J segment 3 bases; nucleotides outside the gene matches: 8. The CDR3 sequence is 15 residues long. CDR3 sequence reads: CASSGGQQLNQPQHF. DNA for the CDR3: TGTGCCAGCAGTGGGGGACAGCAACTCAATCAGCCCCAGCATTTT.

The chain carries TRBV6-2 or TRBV6-3 and TRBJ2-3; TRBD2 aligns across 11 bases. This CDR3 spans 18 amino acids. CDR1 is MNHEY and CDR2 is SVGEGT in the germline V gene. The V gene end was trimmed by 0 bases and the J gene end by 0 bases; junction bases not matched to a gene: 5. This CDR3 is CASSYSTRLAGSTDTQYF. The CDR3, as DNA: TGTGCCAGCAGTTACTCGACCCGACTAGCGGGGAGCACAGATACGCAGTATTTT.

This clone was seen a single time. V gene TRBV7-9 combines with J gene TRBJ1-4; tentatively, D is TRBD1 (5 bases). The CDR3 totals 14 residues. The germline V gene encodes CDR1 SEHNR and CDR2 FQNEAQ (reference sequence). Trimming cost V 3 bases and J 7 bases, with 12 bases left between them. This CDR3 is CASSLLGLPEKLFF. DNA for the CDR3: TGTGCCAGCAGCTTGCTGGGGCTCCCTGAAAAACTGTTTTTT. The full variable domain, its missing parts supplied by reference TRBV7-9 and TRBJ1-4, is DTGVSQNPRHKITKRGQNVTFRCDPISEHNRLYWYRQTLGQGPEFLTYFQNEAQLEKSRLLSDRFSAERPKGSFSTLEIQRTEQGDSAMYLCASSLLGLPEKLFFGSGTQLSVL.

V gene TRBV12-1 combines with J gene TRBJ2-7; the table's D call, TRBD1, was not checked against the DNA. TRBV12-1 is assigned pseudogene status. The CDR3 totals 13 residues. The CDR3 DNA is TGTGCCAGCAGCTGGGACAGGGGTCACGAGCAGTACTTC. Its translation: CASSWDRGHEQYF.

The chain couples TRBV2 to TRBJ2-7; tentatively, D is TRBD1 (5 bases). V dropped 5 bases and J dropped 0 bases, with 17 bases sitting between them. Germline V gene data show CDR1 as SNHLY and CDR2 as FYNNEI. The CDR3 covers 16 residues. The CDR3 DNA follows: TGTGCCAGCAGTCAAGATAAACAGGTTTACTCCTACGAGCAGTACTTC. Translating gives CASSQDKQVYSYEQYF.

This chain links TRBV29-1 with TRBJ2-3; unclear D gene. The germline V gene has CDR1 SQVTM and CDR2 ANQGSEA. The length of the CDR3 is 15 residues. Trimming shortened V by 7 bases and J by 3 bases, and 20 bases separated the two germline ends. CDR3 in DNA: TGCAGCGCCCCCCTCAGGAATCGTCTAACAGATACGCAGTATTTT. This gives the protein CSAPLRNRLTDTQYF.

This clone was seen just once. V usage is TRBV11-3 and J usage is TRBJ1-1; D is undetermined. The CDR3 contains 18 residues. V was shortened by 4 bases and J by 0 bases, with 21 bases between the two germline ends. CDR1 and CDR2 from the germline V gene are SGHNT and YENEEA. The CDR3 nucleotides read TGTGCCAGCAGCTGCGTCCCTCAGTCACTCGGAGTGAACACTGAAGCTTTCTTT. Translation gives CASSCVPQSLGVNTEAFF. Using reference TRBV11-3 and TRBJ1-1 for the parts outside the CDR3, the full variable domain is EAGVVQSPRYKIIEKKQPVAFWCNPISGHNTLYWYLQNLGQGPELLIRYENEEAVDDSQLPKDRFSAERLKGVDSTLKIQPAELGDSAVYLCASSCVPQSLGVNTEAFFGQGTRLTVV.